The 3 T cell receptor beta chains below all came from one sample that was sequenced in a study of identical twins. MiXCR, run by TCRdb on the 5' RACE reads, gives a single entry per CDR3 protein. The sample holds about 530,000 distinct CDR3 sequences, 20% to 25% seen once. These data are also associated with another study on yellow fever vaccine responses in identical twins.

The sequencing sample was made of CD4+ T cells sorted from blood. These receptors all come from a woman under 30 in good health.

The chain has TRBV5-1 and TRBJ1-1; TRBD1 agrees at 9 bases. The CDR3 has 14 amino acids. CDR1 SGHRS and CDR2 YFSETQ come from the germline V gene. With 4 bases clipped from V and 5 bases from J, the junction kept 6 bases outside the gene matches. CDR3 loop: CASSRTGELTEAFF. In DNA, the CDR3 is TGCGCCAGCAGCCGGACAGGGGAATTAACTGAAGCTTTCTTT.

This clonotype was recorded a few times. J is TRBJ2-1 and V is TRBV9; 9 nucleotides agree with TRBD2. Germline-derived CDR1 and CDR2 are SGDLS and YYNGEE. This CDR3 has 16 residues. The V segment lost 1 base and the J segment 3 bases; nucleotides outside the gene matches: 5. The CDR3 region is CASSVRLADSYNEQFF. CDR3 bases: TGTGCCAGCAGCGTACGACTAGCGGATAGCTACAATGAGCAGTTCTTC.

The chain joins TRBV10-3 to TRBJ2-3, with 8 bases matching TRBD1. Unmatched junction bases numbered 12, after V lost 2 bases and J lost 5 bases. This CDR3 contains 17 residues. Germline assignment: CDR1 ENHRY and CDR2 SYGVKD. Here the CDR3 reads CAISEISPGQGGDTQYF. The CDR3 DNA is TGTGCCATCAGTGAGATCAGCCCCGGACAGGGTGGAGATACGCAGTATTTT.